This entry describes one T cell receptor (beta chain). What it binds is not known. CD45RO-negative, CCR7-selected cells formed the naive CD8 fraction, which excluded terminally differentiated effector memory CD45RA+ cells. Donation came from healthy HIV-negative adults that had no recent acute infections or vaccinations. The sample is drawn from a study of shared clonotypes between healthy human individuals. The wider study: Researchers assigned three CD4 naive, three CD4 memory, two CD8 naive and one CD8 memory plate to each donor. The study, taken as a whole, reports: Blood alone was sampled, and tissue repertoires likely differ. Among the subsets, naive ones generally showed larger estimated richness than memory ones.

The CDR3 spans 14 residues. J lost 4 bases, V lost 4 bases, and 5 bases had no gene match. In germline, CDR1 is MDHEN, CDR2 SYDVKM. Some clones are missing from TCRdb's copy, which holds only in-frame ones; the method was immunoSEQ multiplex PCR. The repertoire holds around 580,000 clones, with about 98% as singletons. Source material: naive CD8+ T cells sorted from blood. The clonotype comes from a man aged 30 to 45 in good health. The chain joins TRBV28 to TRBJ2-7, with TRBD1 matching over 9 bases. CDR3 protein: CASSYGQGPYEQYF. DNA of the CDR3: TGTGCCAGCAGTTATGGACAGGGGCCATACGAGCAGTACTTC.